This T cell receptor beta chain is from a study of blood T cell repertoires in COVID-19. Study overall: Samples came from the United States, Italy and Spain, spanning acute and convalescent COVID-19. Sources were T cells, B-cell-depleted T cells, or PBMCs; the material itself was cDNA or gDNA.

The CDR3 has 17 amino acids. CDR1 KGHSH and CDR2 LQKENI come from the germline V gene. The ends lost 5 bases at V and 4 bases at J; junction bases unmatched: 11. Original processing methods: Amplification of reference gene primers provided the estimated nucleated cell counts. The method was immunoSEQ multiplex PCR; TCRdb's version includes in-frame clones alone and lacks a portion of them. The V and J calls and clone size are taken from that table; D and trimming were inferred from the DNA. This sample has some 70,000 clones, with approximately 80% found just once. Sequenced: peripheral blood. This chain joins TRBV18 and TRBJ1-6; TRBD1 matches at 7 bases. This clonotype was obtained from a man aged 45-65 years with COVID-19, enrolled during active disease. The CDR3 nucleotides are TGTGCCAGCTCAGCGGTCCCGGGACAGAGTTATAATTCACCCCTCCACTTT. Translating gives CASSAVPGQSYNSPLHF.